Listed here are 19 T cell receptor beta chains from one sample, sequenced in a study of blood T cell repertoires in COVID-19. Clones were read by immunoSEQ multiplex PCR, and TCRdb kept only the in-frame ones, dropping some. The table records 310,000 or so clones, 88% of them present only once. What was sequenced was peripheral blood. Receptors were obtained from a woman between 25 and 40 years old with COVID-19, enrolled during active disease.

The genes are TRBV6-5 and TRBJ2-7; the D gene is possibly TRBD1 (5 bases). CDR3 length: 14 residues. The germline V gene has CDR1 MNHEY and CDR2 SVGAGI. V lost 6 bases to trimming and J lost 4 bases, with 16 bases between them. CDR3 nucleotide sequence: TGTGCCAGCAGGGGCGGAAGGGGCACTTACGAGCAGTACTTC. It specifies CASRGGRGTYEQYF.

The chain joins TRBV19 to TRBJ2-4, with D possibly TRBD1 on 6 matching bases. The germline V gene encodes CDR1 LNHDA and CDR2 SQIVND (reference sequence). Trimming cost V 6 bases and J 6 bases, with 9 bases left between them. The CDR3 runs 12 residues. As DNA, the CDR3 is TGTGCCAGTAGGGCAGGGGCAAACATTCAGTACTTC. Amino acid sequence: CASRAGANIQYF. The variable domain in full, completed from reference TRBV19 and TRBJ2-4, reads DGGITQSPKYLFRKEGQNVTLSCEQNLNHDAMYWYRQDPGQGLRLIYYSQIVNDFQKGDIAEGYSVSREKKESFPLTVTSAQKNPTAFYLCASRAGANIQYFGAGTRLSVL.

The chain uses TRBV6-6 and TRBJ2-5; TRBD2 agrees at 9 bases. The CDR3 covers 15 residues. The V segment lost 5 bases and the J segment 3 bases; nucleotides outside the gene matches: 7. Looked up from germline, CDR1 is MNHNY and CDR2 is SVGAGI (reference sequence). The chain's CDR3 is CASSRPTSGKETQYF. The CDR3 DNA is TGTGCCAGCAGTCGCCCGACTAGCGGTAAAGAGACCCAGTACTTC.

In the case of this clone: Other DNA sequences in this specimen translate into the identical CDR3. V gene TRBV5-1 combines with J gene TRBJ2-6; no reliable D call. The CDR3 consists of 14 residues. Germline-derived CDR1 and CDR2 are SGHRS and YFSETQ. With 2 bases removed from V and 0 bases from J, the gap between germline ends came to 3 bases. The CDR3 DNA is TGCGCCAGCAGCTTATACTCTGGGGCCAACGTCCTGACTTTC. Protein product: CASSLYSGANVLTF.

The chain recombines TRBV2 with TRBJ1-5; TRBD1 is a possible D gene (5 bases). Trimming cost V 4 bases and J 7 bases, with 11 bases left between them. Germline CDR1 reads SNHLY; CDR2 reads FYNNEI. The CDR3 spans 13 residues. The CDR3 DNA is TGTGCCAGCAGTGTTCGGGGGAGGCAGCCCCAGCATTTT. Translated: CASSVRGRQPQHF.

The V gene is TRBV5-1, the J gene TRBJ2-7, with D possibly TRBD1 on 6 matching bases. Germline V lookup: CDR1 SGHRS, CDR2 YFSETQ. The CDR3 covers 14 residues. V was cut by 0 bases and J by 4 bases, with 11 bases left in between. The CDR3 DNA follows: TGCGCCAGCAGCTTGGAGGGGGTTAGGTACGAGCAGTACTTC. Its protein product is CASSLEGVRYEQYF. The full variable domain, with the rest looked up from reference TRBV5-1 and TRBJ2-7, is KAGVTQTPRYLIKTRGQQVTLSCSPISGHRSVSWYQQTPGQGLQFLFEYFSETQRNKGNFPGRFSGRQFSNSRSEMNVSTLELGDSALYLCASSLEGVRYEQYFGPGTRLTVT.

The chain employs TRBV5-8 and TRBJ2-2; possibly TRBD2 for D (5 bases). V lost 6 bases, J lost 5 bases, and 17 bases lay in between. Germline values: CDR1 SGHTS, CDR2 YDEGEE. The length of the CDR3 is 15 residues. The CDR3 region is CASIPLDSLTGELFF. In DNA form, the CDR3 reads TGTGCCAGCATACCCTTGGACTCGCTTACCGGGGAGCTGTTTTTT.

The chain recombines TRBV2 with TRBJ2-7; 9 bases agree with TRBD1. The V gene's germline CDR1 is SNHLY and CDR2 FYNNEI. The CDR3 spans 15 residues. The V gene end was trimmed by 8 bases and the J gene end by 5 bases; junction bases not matched to a gene: 13. CDR3: CASAYRGLPVDEQYF. Written as DNA, the CDR3 is TGTGCCAGCGCATACAGGGGGCTCCCAGTTGACGAGCAGTACTTC.

The V gene is TRBV27, the J gene TRBJ1-5, with D perhaps matching TRBD1 (6 bases). Looked up from germline, CDR1 is MNHEY and CDR2 is SMNVEV (reference sequence). CDR3 length: 14 residues. V was shortened by 6 bases and J by 5 bases, with 14 bases between the two germline ends. Written as DNA, the CDR3 is TGTGCCAGCAGAACAGGGTTTGGGGATCAGCCCCAGCATTTT. Residues: CASRTGFGDQPQHF.

On this clone itself: At one end, the junction sequence differs from germline, possibly due to a read error. V is TRBV6-5 and J is TRBJ1-6, with D perhaps TRBD1 (6 bases). This CDR3 comprises 15 residues. Germline assignment: CDR1 MNHEY and CDR2 SVGAGI. CDR3 sequence (DNA): TGTGCCAGCACCAACGAGGGGGGGAGTGATTCACCCCCCCACTTT. This sequence encodes CASTNEGGSDSPPHF.

This chain connects TRBV19 to TRBJ2-7, with 11 bases aligning to TRBD2. Losses at the gene ends were 1 base for V and 3 bases for J; bases not matched to a gene: 11. In germline, CDR1 is LNHDA, CDR2 SQIVND (reference sequence). This CDR3 comprises 18 residues. CDR3 region: CASSIVIPLAGASYEQYF. CDR3 in DNA: TGTGCCAGTAGTATAGTAATCCCACTAGCGGGAGCCAGCTACGAGCAGTACTTC. The whole variable domain, filled in from reference TRBV19 and TRBJ2-7, reads DGGITQSPKYLFRKEGQNVTLSCEQNLNHDAMYWYRQDPGQGLRLIYYSQIVNDFQKGDIAEGYSVSREKKESFPLTVTSAQKNPTAFYLCASSIVIPLAGASYEQYFGPGTRLTVT.

The chain's CDR3 is CASSRQLVNEKLFF. The CDR3 DNA is TGTGCCAGCAGTAGACAGTTAGTTAATGAAAAACTGTTTTTT. The rearrangement links TRBV6-5 to TRBJ1-4, with D tentatively TRBD1 (5 bases). Trimming pared 5 bases from V and 4 bases from J, leaving 11 bases between. Germline CDR1 and CDR2: MNHEY and SVGAGI. The CDR3 contains 14 residues.

The chain carries TRBV9 and TRBJ2-7, with D perhaps TRBD1 (6 bases). Germline CDR1 is SGDLS and CDR2 is YYNGEE. V lost 0 bases and J lost 3, with 19 bases in between. There are 17 residues in the CDR3. DNA of the CDR3: TGTGCCAGCAGCGTAGGAGGGGGACATGGGTCGGTCTACGAGCAGTACTTC. Residues: CASSVGGGHGSVYEQYF.

CDR3 DNA: TGTGCCTGGAGTCGAATTAGCGGGAGGGCCTACGAGCAGTACTTC. Its translation: CAWSRISGRAYEQYF. The gene calls are TRBV30 and TRBJ2-7, with TRBD2 identical over 11 bases. The CDR3 is 15 amino acids. From germline, CDR1 is GTSNPN and CDR2 SVGIG (reference sequence). With V trimmed by 2 bases and J by 2 bases, 5 bases remained unmatched.

The chain recombines TRBV18 with TRBJ2-3, with 7 bases lining up with TRBD1. There are 14 residues in the CDR3. V dropped 1 base and J dropped 3; count of bases not matched to a gene: 1. Germline CDR1 and CDR2: KGHSH and LQKENI. CDR3 region: CASSPQGATDTQYF. DNA of the CDR3: TGTGCCAGCTCACCACAGGGGGCTACAGATACGCAGTATTTT.

The V call is TRBV19, the J call TRBJ1-4, with D hard to call. V was shortened by 6 bases and J by 5 bases, with 13 bases between the two germline ends. The CDR3 has 14 amino acids. Germline values: CDR1 LNHDA, CDR2 SQIVND (reference sequence). CDR3 region: CASRDAGQNEKLFF. The CDR3 DNA is TGTGCCAGTAGGGACGCGGGCCAGAATGAAAAACTGTTTTTT.

This chain uses TRBV24-1 with TRBJ2-2; tentative D call: TRBD2 (6 bases). Deletions cut 5 bases from V and 2 bases from J, with 14 bases between. This CDR3 region has 16 residues. The V gene's germline CDR1 is KGHDR and CDR2 SFDVKD. Written as DNA, the CDR3 is TGTGCCACCAGTGCCTTGGGGAGGACTAACACCGGGGAGCTGTTTTTT. As protein: CATSALGRTNTGELFF.

This chain links TRBV11-3 with TRBJ2-1; 9 bases fit TRBD1. The CDR3 has 16 amino acids. From germline, CDR1 is SGHNT and CDR2 YENEEA. V gave up 1 base and J gave up 7 bases; unmatched junction bases: 8. CDR3 in DNA: TGTGCCAGCAGCTTAGGGACGGGACAGGGCAGGAATGAGCAGTTCTTC. Encoded protein: CASSLGTGQGRNEQFF.

The chain has TRBV28 and TRBJ1-2, with 12 bases lining up with TRBD1. This CDR3 has 15 residues. J gave up 8 bases and V 6 bases, and 10 bases lay outside the gene matches. From germline, CDR1 is MDHEN and CDR2 SYDVKM. The CDR3 protein is CASREPGQGARGYTF. Here the CDR3 DNA reads TGTGCCAGCAGGGAGCCGGGACAGGGGGCGAGGGGCTACACCTTC.